These T cell receptor beta chains were read from a single sample in a study of shared clonotypes between healthy human individuals. Sequenced by immunoSEQ multiplex PCR; TCRdb stores in-frame clones only, minus some. This table has about 560,000 clones, around three quarters appearing once. Material for sequencing was PBMCs. The receptors here all came from a woman between 40 and 50 years old in good health. Some clones in this sample may be carry-over from other donors' samples. The CDR3 runs from the conserved cysteine through the conserved F or W. The D gene is left open where the match is weak. Expanded clones are given a class, and other clones once, few, many or no size at all.

J gene | V gene | D gene | clone size | CDR3 protein | CDR3 DNA
TRBJ1-4 | TRBV28 | NA | NA | CASSLRREKLFF | TGTGCCAGCAGTTTGAGAAGGGAAAAACTGTTTTTT
TRBJ2-7 | TRBV10-2 | TRBD2 | NA | CASSETGGTLYEQYF | TGCGCCAGCAGTGAAACGGGAGGGACTCTCTACGAGCAGTACTTC
TRBJ2-5 | TRBV11-3 | TRBD2 | NA | CASSLTSGNLETQYF | TGTGCCAGCAGCTTAACTAGCGGCAATTTGGAGACCCAGTACTTC
TRBJ2-1 | TRBV6-4 | NA | NA | CASSGSTGRSYNEQFF | TGTGCCAGCAGTGGATCCACCGGGCGTTCCTACAATGAGCAGTTCTTC
TRBJ2-7 | TRBV30 | NA | few | CACGQFASYEQYF | TGTGCCTGCGGGCAGTTCGCCTCCTACGAGCAGTACTTC
TRBJ2-3 | TRBV28 | NA | NA | CASSLNSAGGTDTQYF | TGTGCCAGCAGCCTAAACTCTGCTGGGGGCACAGATACGCAGTATTTT
TRBJ2-7 | TRBV11-2 | NA | few | CASSPRLGGWGNEQYF | TGTGCCAGCAGCCCCAGACTAGGGGGGTGGGGAAACGAGCAGTACTTC
TRBJ2-1 | TRBV28 | NA | NA | CASSRGTRLSYNEQFF | TGTGCCAGCAGTCGGGGGACAAGACTCTCCTACAATGAGCAGTTCTTC
TRBJ2-4 | TRBV7-6 | NA | once | CASSQGAENIQYF | TGTGCCAGCAGCCAGGGCGCCGAAAACATTCAGTACTTC
TRBJ1-5 | TRBV28 | TRBD1 | NA | CASKQGTPGSNQPQHF | TGTGCCAGCAAACAGGGGACCCCTGGTAGCAATCAGCCCCAGCATTTT
TRBJ1-4 | TRBV18 | NA | NA | CASSPGTGNEKLFF | TGTGCCAGCTCACCAGGTACAGGGAATGAAAAACTGTTTTTT
TRBJ2-3 | TRBV9 | TRBD2 | NA | CASSPGPAGAGDTQYF | TGTGCCAGCAGCCCCGGTCCAGCGGGAGCTGGAGATACGCAGTATTTT
TRBJ2-1 | TRBV7-2 | TRBD2 | many | CASSGRAYNEQFF | TGTGCCTCTAGCGGGAGGGCCTACAATGAGCAGTTCTTC
TRBJ2-1 | TRBV9 | NA | NA | CASSVGTGVEDEQFF | TGTGCCAGCAGCGTAGGGACGGGAGTAGAAGATGAGCAGTTCTTC
TRBJ2-7 | TRBV20-1 | NA | NA | CSASALGQQYF | TGCAGTGCTAGTGCCCTAGGGCAGCAGTACTTC
TRBJ2-7 | TRBV2 | TRBD2 | NA | CASSAVLAGDGEQYF | TGTGCCAGCAGCGCCGTCCTAGCGGGAGATGGCGAGCAGTACTTC
TRBJ2-7 | TRBV19 | NA | NA | CASSRGQGEQYF | TGTGCCAGTAGTAGAGGCCAGGGGGAGCAGTACTTC